Below are 27 T cell receptor beta chains sequenced from a single sample in a study of blood T cell repertoires in COVID-19. The table came from immunoSEQ multiplex PCR; TCRdb's copy has only in-frame clones and leaves some out. This table holds 200,000 to 300,000 clones, around 86% found once. The sequencing input was PBMCs or T cells enriched from blood (not recorded which). These receptor sequences come from a woman younger than 30 who had recovered from COVID-19.

This clone was counted once. The chain uses TRBV15 and TRBJ2-7, with 7 positions matching TRBD1. The CDR3 runs to 15 residues. From germline, CDR1 is LNHNV and CDR2 YYDKDF (reference sequence). With V trimmed by 4 bases and J by 5 bases, 11 bases remained unmatched. In DNA, the CDR3 is TGTGCCACCAGCACCTCTGACGGGACAGAGAACGAGCAGTACTTC. Translation gives CATSTSDGTENEQYF.

The CDR3 loop reads CASSLQGQGYGYTF. CDR3 DNA: TGTGCCAGCAGCTTACAGGGGCAGGGCTATGGCTACACCTTC. V is TRBV7-9 and J is TRBJ1-2; TRBD1 might be the D (6 bases). With 2 bases removed from V and 4 bases from J, the gap between germline ends came to 11 bases. CDR1 is SEHNR and CDR2 is FQNEAQ in the germline V gene (reference sequence). The CDR3 loop spans 14 amino acids.

This clone was seen only a few times. V is TRBV11-3 and J is TRBJ2-3; D possibly corresponds to TRBD2 (6 bases). The ends were cut back, 1 base at V and 0 bases at J, with 8 bases in the middle. This CDR3 comprises 15 residues. Germline CDR1 SGHNT, CDR2 YENEEA. The CDR3, as DNA: TGTGCCAGCAGCTTAGTCCGGGGGAGCACAGATACGCAGTATTTT. It is translated as CASSLVRGSTDTQYF.

This chain connects TRBV6-4 to TRBJ1-5, with a possible D match to TRBD1 (5 bases). This CDR3 region has 16 residues. CDR1 and CDR2 from the germline V gene are MRHNA and SNTAGT. The ends were cut back, 6 bases at V and 1 base at J, with 16 bases in the middle. The CDR3 DNA reads as TGTGCCAGCAGGGCCGGGGCCGGGAGGAGCAATCAGCCCCAGCATTTT. This encodes CASRAGAGRSNQPQHF.

The chain uses TRBV28 and TRBJ1-2; 9 bases are shared with TRBD1. The V gene end was trimmed by 6 bases and the J gene end by 3 bases; junction bases not matched to a gene: 11. Germline V gives CDR1 MDHEN, CDR2 SYDVKM. The CDR3 covers 16 residues. Written as DNA, the CDR3 is TGTGCCAGCAGGCGACAGGGGGGAGGTTGGGACTATGGCTACACCTTC. This gives the protein CASRRQGGGWDYGYTF.

The V gene is TRBV19, the J gene TRBJ1-1; 7 bases are a match to TRBD1. After removal of 5 bases from V and 6 bases from J, the junction contained 12 bases not matched to a gene. The CDR3 length is 15 residues. Looked up from germline, CDR1 is LNHDA and CDR2 is SQIVND (reference sequence). The CDR3 protein is CASSPQDRVAAEAFF. CDR3 coding DNA: TGTGCCAGTAGTCCCCAAGACAGGGTAGCCGCTGAAGCTTTCTTT.

The rearrangement joins TRBV5-6 to TRBJ2-1; tentative D call: TRBD2 (5 bases). The CDR3 spans 15 residues. The germline V gene encodes CDR1 SGHDT and CDR2 YYEEEE. V lost 0 bases to trimming and J lost 2 bases, with 9 bases between them. This CDR3 is CASSLVGRPYNEQFF. CDR3 DNA sequence: TGTGCCAGCAGCTTGGTGGGGAGACCCTACAATGAGCAGTTCTTC.

The V and J genes are TRBV6-5 and TRBJ2-1, with D perhaps TRBD1 (5 bases). The CDR3 contains 14 residues. Germline CDR1 reads MNHEY; CDR2 reads SVGAGI. V lost 6 bases, J lost 8 bases, and 17 bases lay in between. CDR3 in amino acids: CASRTSQGPHEQFF. The CDR3 region has the DNA TGTGCCAGCAGAACGTCTCAGGGTCCCCATGAGCAGTTCTTC.

The chain is built from TRBV2 and TRBJ1-6; 8 nucleotides match TRBD1. The germline V gene has CDR1 SNHLY and CDR2 FYNNEI. The CDR3 has 14 residues. V trimming: 6 bases; J trimming: 10 bases; junction bases outside the gene matches: 8. The CDR3 here is CASRPDRERSPLHF. The CDR3 DNA follows: TGTGCCAGCAGGCCGGACAGGGAGCGCTCACCCCTCCACTTT.

The chain recombines TRBV27 with TRBJ1-6; 7 bases line up with TRBD1. Trimming removed 0 bases from V and 4 bases from J; junction bases left unmatched: 6. Germline CDR1 reads MNHEY; CDR2 reads SMNVEV (reference sequence). The CDR3 covers 17 residues. The CDR3 protein is CASSLSPGQEYNSPLHF. The CDR3 DNA reads TGTGCCAGCAGTTTATCCCCCGGACAGGAGTATAATTCACCCCTCCACTTT.

The V and J genes are TRBV7-2 and TRBJ2-1; 9 bases are a match to TRBD2. Germline V gives CDR1 SGHTA, CDR2 FQGNSA. V was clipped by 5 bases and J by 3 bases; unmatched bases: 11. The CDR3 length is 17 residues. CDR3 residues: CASSPRVAGGLYNEQFF. The CDR3 coding sequence is TGTGCCAGCAGCCCCAGGGTGGCGGGGGGGCTCTACAATGAGCAGTTCTTC.

The V call is TRBV4-2, the J call TRBJ2-3, with TRBD2 matching over 8 bases. V gave up 5 bases and J gave up 4 bases; unmatched junction bases: 5. Germline assignment: CDR1 LGHNA and CDR2 YNFKEQ. The CDR3 consists of 14 residues. Here the CDR3 DNA reads TGTGCCAGCAGCGATGGACTAGCCCCAGATACGCAGTATTTT. It translates to CASSDGLAPDTQYF.

The chain uses TRBV7-3 and TRBJ2-1, with D perhaps matching TRBD2 (5 bases). V gave up 5 bases and J gave up 6 bases, with 29 bases separating them. Germline V lookup: CDR1 SGHTA, CDR2 FQGTGA. CDR3 size: 19 residues. The CDR3 coding sequence is TGTGCCAGCAGCCCAAACCCCCCTGGGTGGGCGGGTATCCTCAATGAGCAGTTCTTC. It codes for CASSPNPPGWAGILNEQFF.

This chain uses TRBV7-2 with TRBJ1-1, with TRBD1 identical over 9 bases. Trimming at V came to 4 bases and at J to 4 bases, leaving 13 bases not matched to a gene. Germline V gene sequence: CDR1 SGHTA, CDR2 FQGNSA. This CDR3 has 17 amino acids. The CDR3 nucleotides read TGTGCCAGCAGCTGGCAGACAGGGGGTGAAGGGGTCACTGAAGCTTTCTTT. It translates to CASSWQTGGEGVTEAFF.

This rearrangement joins TRBV7-6 to TRBJ1-1; 7 bases fit TRBD1. Germline assignment: CDR1 SGHVS and CDR2 FNYEAQ. V shed 1 base and J 5 bases; nucleotides not matched to a gene: 7. The CDR3 has 15 residues. The DNA of the CDR3 is TGTGCCAGCAGCTTAGGACAGGGAACGTTTACTGAAGCTTTCTTT. This codes for CASSLGQGTFTEAFF.

The chain links TRBV6-6 to TRBJ2-1; 14 bases are shared with TRBD2. The CDR3 runs 17 residues. Germline V lookup: CDR1 MNHNY, CDR2 SVGAGI (reference sequence). The trim removed 5 bases at V and 6 bases at J, leaving 9 bases unmatched. CDR3 coding DNA: TGTGCCAGCAGTCGACCCCCCGGGACTAGCGGGAGCAATGAGCAGTTCTTC. As protein: CASSRPPGTSGSNEQFF.

The rearrangement joins TRBV7-4 to TRBJ1-5; possible D gene TRBD1, 5 bases. The CDR3 spans 18 residues. Germline CDR1 is SGHVT and CDR2 is SQSDAQ. Trimming removed 6 bases from V and 0 bases from J, with 21 bases in between. The CDR3 region is CASSIRAQGSNSNQPQHF. DNA for the CDR3: TGTGCCAGCAGTATTAGGGCCCAGGGATCTAATAGCAATCAGCCCCAGCATTTT.

The V and J genes are TRBV7-9 and TRBJ1-1; perhaps TRBD1 as D (5 bases). V lost 3 bases and J lost 10, with 24 bases in between. From germline, CDR1 is SEHNR and CDR2 FQNEAQ (reference sequence). This CDR3 contains 16 residues. In DNA, the CDR3 is TGTGCCAGCAGCTTTTATATGGGGCAATACAGTATACGAGCTTTCTTT. Its protein is CASSFYMGQYSIRAFF.

J is TRBJ2-1 and V is TRBV29-1, with 11 bases identical to TRBD2. CDR3 length equals 14 residues. Germline CDR1 and CDR2: SQVTM and ANQGSEA. V shed 5 bases and J 9 bases; nucleotides not matched to a gene: 9. The CDR3 loop is CSVMASGRPPEQFF. CDR3 DNA sequence: TGCAGCGTTATGGCTAGCGGGAGGCCGCCTGAGCAGTTCTTC.

The chain has TRBV5-6 and TRBJ1-6; D is uncertain. Trimming took 4 bases from V and 5 from J, leaving 22 bases between them. The germline V gene has CDR1 SGHDT and CDR2 YYEEEE. The CDR3 has 18 residues. The CDR3 sequence: CASSQSNERPVNNSPLHF. The DNA for the CDR3 is TGTGCCAGCAGCCAATCAAATGAGCGTCCGGTCAATAATTCACCCCTCCACTTT.

This clone was recorded once. The genes are TRBV5-1 and TRBJ2-7; tentatively, D is TRBD1 (6 bases). Germline V CDR1 and CDR2: SGHRS, YFSETQ. Trimming took off 5 bases at V and 0 bases at J, with 15 bases between the two ends. This CDR3 spans 15 amino acids. The CDR3 spells CASSYNRELSYEQYF. For the CDR3, the DNA is TGCGCCAGCAGTTACAACAGGGAACTCTCCTACGAGCAGTACTTC.

V usage is TRBV7-2 and J usage is TRBJ1-2; 7 nucleotides align to TRBD1. The CDR3 contains 15 residues. CDR1 and CDR2 from the germline V gene are SGHTA and FQGNSA. J lost 7 bases, V lost 5 bases, and 13 bases had no gene match. The CDR3 DNA is TGTGCCAGCAGCCAGGGGGTCTCTGGGGGCTCTGGCTACACCTTC. It is translated as CASSQGVSGGSGYTF.

The chain uses TRBV7-8 and TRBJ1-5, with D tentatively TRBD1 (5 bases). Germline values: CDR1 SGHVS, CDR2 FQNEAQ. Trimming pared 7 bases from V and 2 bases from J, leaving 12 bases between. This CDR3 comprises 14 residues. The CDR3 coding sequence is TGTGCCAGCACCTCTCAGGGCGGCAATCAGCCCCAGCATTTT. This gives the protein CASTSQGGNQPQHF.

V gene TRBV25-1 combines with J gene TRBJ1-1, with D possibly being TRBD1 (5 bases). This CDR3 region has 13 residues. V lost 6 bases to trimming and J lost 1 base, with 9 bases between them. Germline-derived CDR1 and CDR2 are MGHDK and SYGVNS. The CDR3 DNA is TGTGCCAGCAGAATAGGACAGAACACTGAAGCTTTCTTT. It codes for CASRIGQNTEAFF. The complete variable domain, with remaining parts taken from reference TRBV25-1 and TRBJ1-1, reads EADIYQTPRYLVIGTGKKITLECSQTMGHDKMYWYQQDPGMELHLIHYSYGVNSTEKGDLSSESTVSRIRTEHFPLTLESARPSHTSQYLCASRIGQNTEAFFGQGTRLTVV.

This clone was picked up a small number of times. The genes are TRBV25-1 and TRBJ2-2, with 11 nucleotides matching TRBD2. The CDR3 covers 14 residues. The germline gives CDR1 MGHDK, CDR2 SYGVNS. With 10 bases clipped from V and 5 bases from J, the junction kept 6 bases outside the gene matches. CDR3 sequence reads: CATQGLAVTGELFF. CDR3 nucleotide sequence: TGTGCCACCCAGGGACTAGCGGTTACCGGGGAGCTGTTTTTT.

This rearrangement joins TRBV11-3 to TRBJ2-7, with D possibly matching TRBD1 (6 bases). The CDR3 sequence is 13 residues long. V was trimmed by 5 bases and J by 5 bases, leaving 13 bases between them. Germline-derived CDR1 and CDR2 are SGHNT and YENEEA. CDR3 region: CASSGQGTNEQYF. In DNA, the CDR3 is TGTGCCAGCAGCGGTCAGGGGACCAACGAGCAGTACTTC.

The chain is built from TRBV20-1 and TRBJ1-4; TRBD1 agrees at 9 bases. The CDR3 totals 15 residues. Germline V CDR1 and CDR2: DFQATT, SNEGSKA (reference sequence). Trimming took 3 bases from V and 7 from J; bases not matched to a gene: 9. Written as DNA, the CDR3 is TGCAGTGCTAGTGGACAGGGGATTCCAGGTGAAAAACTGTTTTTT. Amino acid sequence: CSASGQGIPGEKLFF.